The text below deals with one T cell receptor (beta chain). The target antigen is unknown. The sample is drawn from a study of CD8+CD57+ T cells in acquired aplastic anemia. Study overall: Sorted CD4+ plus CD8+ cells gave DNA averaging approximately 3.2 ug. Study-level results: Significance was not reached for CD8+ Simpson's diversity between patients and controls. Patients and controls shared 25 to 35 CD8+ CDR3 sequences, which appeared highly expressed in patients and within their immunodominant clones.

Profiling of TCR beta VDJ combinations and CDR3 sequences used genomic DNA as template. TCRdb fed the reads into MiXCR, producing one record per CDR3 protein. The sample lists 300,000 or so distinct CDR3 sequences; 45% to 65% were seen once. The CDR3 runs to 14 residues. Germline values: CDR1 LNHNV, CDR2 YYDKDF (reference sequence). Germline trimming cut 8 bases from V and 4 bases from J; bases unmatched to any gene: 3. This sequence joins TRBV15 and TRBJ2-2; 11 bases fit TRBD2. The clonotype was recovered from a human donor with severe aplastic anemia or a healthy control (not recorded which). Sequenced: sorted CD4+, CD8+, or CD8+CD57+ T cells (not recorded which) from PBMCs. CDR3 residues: CATFLAGGTGELFF. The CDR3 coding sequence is TGTGCCACCTTTCTAGCGGGAGGCACCGGGGAGCTGTTTTTT. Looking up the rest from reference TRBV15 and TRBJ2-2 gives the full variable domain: DAMVIQNPRYQVTQFGKPVTLSCSQTLNHNVMYWYQQKSSQAPKLLFHYYDKDFNNEADTPDNFQSRRPNTSFCFLDIRSPGLGDTAMYLCATFLAGGTGELFFGEGSRLTVL.